These 23 T cell receptor beta chains share one sample of origin, sequenced in a study of cytotoxic CD8 clonotypes in ibrutinib-treated CLL. Produced via immunoSEQ multiplex PCR; TCRdb's table is partial and in-frame only. The table lists roughly 97,000 clones, approximately 78% of them singletons. The source was PBMCs, collected after 12 months of ibrutinib treatment. The receptors were sampled from a human donor with chronic lymphocytic leukemia.

The J gene is TRBJ2-7, the V gene TRBV15, with TRBD1 identical over 7 bases. V was pared by 5 bases and J by 4 bases, with 20 bases of the junction left unmatched. Germline V gene lookup returns CDR1 LNHNV and CDR2 YYDKDF (reference sequence). The CDR3 consists of 18 residues. The CDR3 sequence: CATSPSPPDRVSVYEQYF. DNA of the CDR3: TGTGCCACCAGCCCGAGTCCCCCCGACAGGGTATCCGTGTACGAGCAGTACTTC. Variable domain in full (rest from reference TRBV15 and TRBJ2-7): DAMVIQNPRYQVTQFGKPVTLSCSQTLNHNVMYWYQQKSSQAPKLLFHYYDKDFNNEADTPDNFQSRRPNTSFCFLDIRSPGLGDTAMYLCATSPSPPDRVSVYEQYFGPGTRLTVT.

The chain recombines TRBV29-1 with TRBJ1-4; 10 bases fit TRBD1. CDR3 length: 13 amino acids. Germline V gene lookup returns CDR1 SQVTM and CDR2 ANQGSEA. Trimming cost V 7 bases and J 7 bases; bases outside gene matches: 6. The CDR3 spells CSARQGAGEKLFF. CDR3 nucleotide sequence: TGCAGCGCACGACAGGGGGCGGGTGAAAAACTGTTTTTT.

A few counts support this clone. The rearrangement joins TRBV11-1 to TRBJ1-1; 7 positions agree with TRBD1. This CDR3 contains 15 residues. CDR1 and CDR2 (germline): SGHAT, FQDESV (reference sequence). The V gene end was trimmed by 5 bases and the J gene end by 0 bases; junction bases not matched to a gene: 6. As DNA, the CDR3 is TGTGCCAGCAGCCAAACGGGGACAGTGAACACTGAAGCTTTCTTT. Translating it yields CASSQTGTVNTEAFF.

The chain recombines TRBV28 with TRBJ1-5; tentatively, D is TRBD1 (5 bases). The CDR3 is made up of 14 amino acids. The germline V gene encodes CDR1 MDHEN and CDR2 SYDVKM. V was pared by 5 bases and J by 7 bases, with 15 bases between. The CDR3 reads CASSGVGGDQPQHF. The CDR3 DNA sequence: TGTGCCAGCAGTGGAGTCGGGGGTGACCAGCCCCAGCATTTT.

This clone was counted between two and nine times. The chain combines TRBV6-1 with TRBJ2-6; D may correspond to TRBD1 or TRBD2 (6 bases each). V was shortened by 3 bases and J by 0 bases, with 15 bases between the two germline ends. Germline V lookup: CDR1 MNHNS, CDR2 SASEGT. There are 18 residues in the CDR3. CDR3 in amino acids: CASSDVPRGVSGANVLTF. CDR3 DNA sequence: TGTGCCAGCAGTGATGTCCCGAGGGGGGTCTCTGGGGCCAACGTCCTGACTTTC.

There are a few counts of this clone. This rearrangement joins TRBV7-6 to TRBJ2-7; D is unresolved. CDR1 is SGHVS and CDR2 is FNYEAQ in the germline V gene. This CDR3 has 15 residues. Trimming pared 2 bases from V and 3 bases from J, leaving 14 bases between. The CDR3 protein is CASSLRYGSDYEQYF. The CDR3 DNA sequence: TGTGCCAGCAGCTTAAGATATGGGTCCGACTACGAGCAGTACTTC.

The chain combines TRBV7-9 with TRBJ2-1; 11 bases agree with TRBD2. V was pared by 5 bases and J by 4 bases, with 10 bases of the junction left unmatched. The CDR3 sequence is 17 residues long. Germline CDR1 is SEHNR and CDR2 is FQNEAQ (reference sequence). CDR3 sequence reads: CASSAGLTSGGYNEQFF. CDR3 sequence (DNA): TGTGCCAGCAGCGCAGGTCTTACTAGCGGGGGATACAATGAGCAGTTCTTC.

This sequence joins TRBV6-6 and TRBJ1-6; unclear D gene. The CDR3 consists of 16 residues. Trimming left V 5 bases short and J 0 bases short, with 11 bases between. Germline loops: CDR1 MNHNY, CDR2 SVGAGI (reference sequence). The CDR3 is CASSVGMSSYNSPLHF. The CDR3 nucleotides are TGTGCCAGCAGTGTGGGGATGAGCTCCTATAATTCACCCCTCCACTTT.

V usage is TRBV19 and J usage is TRBJ1-1; 7 bases align to TRBD1. Germline V lookup: CDR1 LNHDA, CDR2 SQIVND (reference sequence). The CDR3 loop spans 14 amino acids. Trimming cost V 3 bases and J 4 bases; bases outside gene matches: 5. The CDR3 bases are TGTGCCAGTAGTATCCTGCGACAGGGCACTGAAGCTTTCTTT. Its translation is CASSILRQGTEAFF. Looking up the rest from reference TRBV19 and TRBJ1-1 gives the full variable domain: DGGITQSPKYLFRKEGQNVTLSCEQNLNHDAMYWYRQDPGQGLRLIYYSQIVNDFQKGDIAEGYSVSREKKESFPLTVTSAQKNPTAFYLCASSILRQGTEAFFGQGTRLTVV.

This rearrangement joins TRBV7-2 to TRBJ2-3; D perhaps matches TRBD2 (5 bases). The germline CDR1 and CDR2 sequences are SGHTA and FQGNSA. CDR3 size: 16 residues. V dropped 7 bases and J dropped 2 bases, with 19 bases sitting between them. This chain's CDR3 is CASTKEGSGITDTQYF. The CDR3 DNA sequence: TGTGCCAGCACCAAAGAAGGGTCGGGAATCACAGATACGCAGTATTTT.

V and J are TRBV18 and TRBJ1-2; D perhaps matches TRBD1 (6 bases). Germline CDR1 and CDR2: KGHSH and LQKENI. Trimming pared 1 base from V and 6 bases from J, leaving 9 bases between. The CDR3 length is 13 residues. The CDR3 protein is CASSPQGVDGYTF. In DNA, the CDR3 is TGTGCCAGCTCACCACAGGGGGTAGATGGCTACACCTTC.

The chain combines TRBV10-2 with TRBJ2-5; no clear D gene. CDR3 size: 14 residues. Trimming removed 0 bases at V and 2 bases at J, with 7 bases between. Germline V gives CDR1 WSHSY, CDR2 SAAADI. The CDR3 protein is CASSESSRQETQYF. Here the CDR3 DNA reads TGCGCCAGCAGTGAGTCGAGCCGACAAGAGACCCAGTACTTC.

The CDR3 coding sequence is TGTGCCAGCAGCCAAGATTATTCGGACAGCTCCTACGAGCAGTACTTC. Translating it yields CASSQDYSDSSYEQYF. The chain is built from TRBV4-2 and TRBJ2-7; maybe TRBD1 (6 bases). Germline V lookup: CDR1 LGHNA, CDR2 YNFKEQ. Trimming removed 0 bases from V and 0 bases from J, with 12 bases in between. This CDR3 has 16 amino acids.

The chain combines TRBV27 with TRBJ1-1; D uncertain. Germline V CDR1 and CDR2: MNHEY, SMNVEV (reference sequence). V lost 8 bases, J lost 3 bases, and 13 bases lay in between. The CDR3 sequence is 13 residues long. The CDR3 bases are TGTGCCAGCCGACTGTTAATGGACACTGAAGCTTTCTTT. Translating gives CASRLLMDTEAFF.

V is TRBV6-6 and J is TRBJ2-5; possible D gene TRBD2, 5 bases. CDR3 length equals 16 residues. CDR1 and CDR2 (germline): MNHNY, SVGAGI (reference sequence). V was cut by 9 bases and J by 4 bases, with 24 bases left in between. The CDR3 DNA sequence: TGTGCCAGTCCATCCCTGGGAGAGGCCCACCCAGAGACCCAGTACTTC. Protein product: CASPSLGEAHPETQYF.

V and J are TRBV7-2 and TRBJ2-1; TRBD1 is a possible D gene (6 bases). Germline-derived CDR1 and CDR2 are SGHTA and FQGNSA. Trimming took 5 bases from V and 9 from J, leaving 11 bases between them. This CDR3 spans 12 amino acids. This CDR3 is CASSPRTAEQFF. In nucleotides, the CDR3 is TGTGCCAGCAGCCCCCGGACAGCTGAGCAGTTCTTC. The full variable domain, with the rest looked up from reference TRBV7-2 and TRBJ2-1, is GAGVSQSPSNKVTEKGKDVELRCDPISGHTALYWYRQSLGQGLEFLIYFQGNSAPDKSGLPSDRFSAERTGGSVSTLTIQRTQQEDSAVYLCASSPRTAEQFFGPGTRLTVL.

The rearrangement links TRBV23-1 to TRBJ2-1; TRBD2 might be the D (5 bases). TRBV23-1 belongs to the ORF category, with a function that is uncertain. The CDR3 length is 17 residues. V gave up 2 bases and J gave up 2 bases, with 16 bases separating them. Here the CDR3 DNA reads TGCGCCAGCAGTCAAGCGGGTCGGTTCGGCCCCTACAATGAGCAGTTCTTC. Translated, it gives CASSQAGRFGPYNEQFF.

V usage is TRBV5-1 and J usage is TRBJ1-2; D not resolved. V lost 5 bases and J 0 bases, leaving 11 bases between the germline ends. In germline, CDR1 is SGHRS, CDR2 YFSETQ. The CDR3 totals 14 residues. CDR3 DNA: TGCGCCAGCAGTTCGATGGACCCTAACTATGGCTACACCTTC. Translating it yields CASSSMDPNYGYTF.

The chain carries TRBV27 and TRBJ2-7, with 7 nucleotides matching TRBD1. The V gene end was trimmed by 1 base and the J gene end by 0 bases; junction bases not matched to a gene: 3. Per the germline V gene, CDR1 is MNHEY and CDR2 is SMNVEV (reference sequence). The CDR3 totals 15 residues. The CDR3 region is CASSLYGQDSYEQYF. The CDR3 nucleotides read TGTGCCAGCAGTTTATATGGACAGGACTCCTACGAGCAGTACTTC.

The chain uses TRBV5-3 and TRBJ1-5, with 7 positions matching TRBD1. TRBV5-3 is an ORF for which the function is uncertain. This CDR3 region has 15 residues. V gave up 4 bases and J gave up 2 bases; unmatched junction bases: 6. The CDR3 DNA is TGTGCCAGAAGCCGTACAGGGGACGGCAATCAGCCCCAGCATTTT. Translation gives CARSRTGDGNQPQHF.

This rearrangement joins TRBV6-5 to TRBJ2-5, with 7 nucleotides matching TRBD1. Germline CDR1 MNHEY, CDR2 SVGAGI. The CDR3 runs 13 residues. Trimming removed 6 bases from V and 5 bases from J; junction bases left unmatched: 6. CDR3 amino acids: CASRITGVETQYF. The CDR3 region has the DNA TGTGCCAGCAGAATAACAGGGGTGGAGACCCAGTACTTC.

The chain is built from TRBV19 and TRBJ1-1, with 8 bases that match TRBD1. This CDR3 contains 15 residues. The germline V gene has CDR1 LNHDA and CDR2 SQIVND (reference sequence). The trim removed 6 bases at V and 3 bases at J, leaving 9 bases unmatched. The CDR3 DNA follows: TGTGCCAGTAGGACCTCGGACAGGGCCTACACTGAAGCTTTCTTT. It is translated as CASRTSDRAYTEAFF.

The chain uses TRBV30 and TRBJ1-1, with D hard to call. Trimming took 0 bases from V and 0 from J, leaving 17 bases between them. CDR1 is GTSNPN, CDR2 SVGIG, per germline (reference sequence). This CDR3 comprises 17 residues. The CDR3 coding sequence is TGTGCCTGGAGTGTACGGCTTGGGCGGGGTATGAACACTGAAGCTTTCTTT. Its protein product is CAWSVRLGRGMNTEAFF.